This T cell receptor beta chain is drawn from a study of cytomegalovirus exposure and HLA in healthy donors (dated by TCRdb to 2016 to 2017). With regard to the full study: An earlier analysis of under 600 of the donors reported approximately 290 Gb of sequence data and 100 million to 140 million unique TCR beta sequences from roughly 180 million T cells. An early release covering roughly 600 HLA-typed donors comprised roughly 300 gigabases of sequencing data and about 90 million unique TCR sequences. Donor age, sex, ethnicity and CMV serostatus were compiled alongside the repertoire data. Class I and class II HLA loci were covered by the typing at four-digit resolution. Using immunosequencing, the study profiled T cell repertoires from some 670 subjects and related those repertoires to cytomegalovirus serostatus. A later analysis re-examined previously published TCR beta repertoires from about 670 donors and added high-resolution HLA genotyping to investigate patterns of TCR occurrence. The later analysis used no new phenotypic data to find candidate immune exposures, relying instead on TCR beta sequences and their occurrence across donors. A handful of DR-DQ haplotypes were handled as single units for association and clustering because linkage in the cohort was strong. The genetic ancestry cluster associated with self-reported Caucasian donors included about 84% of the 350 to 500 genotyped donors. Genome-wide SNP genotypes for about three fifths of the roughly 670 donors were used in a later genetic analysis, which treated that subset as a discovery cohort. The number of donors typed differed by locus, with roughly 629-640 for A, B, C, DRB1 and DQB1, over 500 for DQA1, about 610 for DPA1, and roughly 450 for DPB1. In an earlier analysis of a few hundred of the donors, high-throughput TCR beta sequencing was used to judge whether each TCR beta V gene segment behaved as functional or pseudogenic. Besides the first cohort of around 700 subjects, a separate validation cohort made up of roughly 120 different subjects was used. The study was designed to test whether signatures of past pathogen exposure could be identified by cataloging public T cell receptors. Across 300 to 400 genotyped donors of the cohort, an average of approximately 200,000 unique TCR beta nucleotide sequences per donor were sequenced, and 15% to 20% of those sequences were non-productive. All discovery cohort repertoires had been generated on a single sequencing platform. High-throughput TCR immunosequencing, statistical association of individual TCRs with disease status, and machine learning were combined to predict cytomegalovirus infection status. Beyond this particular receptor, the publication reports: The study gave a list of about 160 TCR beta chains associated with cytomegalovirus. A cluster of highly shared sequence variants was judged likely to be a technical artifact of the sequencing pipeline. In a later analysis, TCR association rates were found to vary across HLA loci, with the most associated TCRs seen for DRB1 alleles and the fewest for HLA-C alleles. Most CMV-associated TCR beta chains appeared to be HLA-restricted in a later analysis, and the HLA associations seemed to be driven largely by CMV exposure. Sequencing depth was assumed to be roughly uniform across donors in the presence/absence analyses, though that assumption may not hold. In an earlier analysis of a few hundred of the donors, most TCR beta V segments were observed in productive rearrangements about 90% or about 30% of the time, broadly matching IMGT annotations. Immune exposure information for the cohort was limited to CMV serostatus. A further reported finding was that TCR beta sequences accurately predicted the HLA-A and HLA-B alleles for most subjects in the first cohort. In a later analysis, HLA-associated TCR beta chains were found to be more clonally expanded and to have lower generation probabilities than equally common non-associated chains. Specific HLA alleles were associated with 18,000 or so TCR beta sequences at a false discovery rate of 0.05 in a later analysis. Because counts were too low, about 18 rarely observed V segments, including chromosome 9 orphons, were excluded from the earlier analysis of 587 of the donors. An association between a missense DCLRE1C variant and V-gene and J-gene trimming of TCR beta chains was found in a later genetic analysis and replicated in an independent cohort. Because some donors lacked HLA typing at each locus, the association tests relied only on the typed subset. In vitro tests confirmed that a few of the cytomegalovirus-associated TCR beta chains recognize cytomegalovirus antigens. This cohort had only TCR beta chains sequenced, and the lack of alpha or paired-chain data limited which features could be detected. In a later genetic analysis, fewer N-insertions in productive TCRs were reported among donors in an Asian-associated ancestry cluster than the roughly 700-donor mean. The authors suggested that the approach could potentially be generalized to other disease states and immunological phenotypes. While some public TCRs were present in many individuals, most TCR sequences turned up only very rarely across donors. In both the original and validation cohorts, the classifier was reported to diagnose cytomegalovirus status with high specificity and sensitivity. Strong co-occurrence of HLA alleles, especially DR and DQ, made assigning TCR associations to individual alleles difficult. Because the 87-base-pair reads could not distinguish some IMGT-functional V segments, including TRBV6-2 and TRBV6-3, those segments were excluded. In a later analysis, several top co-occurrence clusters were reported to appear linked to parvovirus B19, influenza, CMV and Epstein-Barr virus. Linkage disequilibrium might explain the correlated functional status among segregating V segments, but an unknown experimental factor could not be excluded.

The cohort comprised hundreds of healthy bone marrow donors. All cohort members were sampled while nominally healthy, although unrecorded immune exposures were likely present. The donor was CMV seronegative and belonged to the group of around 350 seronegative cohort members. A peripheral blood sample was collected from each donor, and TCR beta sequencing was performed on peripheral blood mononuclear cells. The Qiagen DNeasy Blood Extraction Kit was used to extract genomic DNA from the blood cell samples. The germline V gene gives CDR1 as MGHRA and CDR2 as YSYEKL. The germline V and J ends show losses of 1 base and 2 bases respectively, and no gene match explains 2 bases of the junction. Taken from cysteine to phenylalanine, the CDR3 has 14 residues. Just the 42-base CDR3 DNA is kept, in frame starting at base 1. Points on this clone: The antigen it binds to is not known. Base qualities are not recorded, but no much larger clone differs from it by a single base.

Receptors were amplified or captured by the immunoSEQ multiplex PCR assay. The multiplex PCR relied on a mix of 60 forward primers for TCR Vbeta segments and 13 reverse primers for TCR Jbeta segments. The CDR3 region of rearranged TCR beta genes was amplified from genomic DNA with a multiplex PCR assay. The amplified TCR beta libraries were sequenced on the Illumina HiSeq System as 87-base-pair reads. The source study handled its data this way. In a later analysis, roughly 80 million unique TCR beta chains were counted across the approximately 640 repertoires, and roughly 11 million of these chains were shared by at least two donors. Raw reads were error-corrected and collapsed into unique sequences with a nearest-neighbor algorithm that merged closely related sequences to remove PCR and sequencing errors. Alignment of CDR3 sequences to IMGT reference sequences was used to assign V, D and J gene segments. Each retained sequence needed at least a six-nucleotide match to both a V gene segment and a J gene segment. Rearrangements were classified as productive when the CDR3 lacked stop codons and remained in frame with V and J, and all other rearrangements were classified as non-productive. Following IMGT convention, CDR3 was defined as the stretch from the second conserved V-encoded cysteine up to the conserved J-encoded phenylalanine. The earlier analysis of more than 450 of the donors excluded sequences that lacked an unambiguous match to a single V gene segment. An earlier analysis of a few hundred of the donors called V segments functional above 56.7% productive rearrangements and segregating when the between-donor standard deviation exceeded 5%. A statistical classification framework was developed to diagnose cytomegalovirus status using the catalog of TCR beta chain sequences. V and J gene assignment, in a later analysis, came from comparing TCR nucleotide sequences with IMGT/GENE-DB human TR gene sequences. A later analysis assigned CDR3 sequences and most-parsimonious VDJ recombination scenarios with the TCRdist pipeline. In a later analysis, each TCR beta chain was defined by its CDR3 amino acid sequence together with its V-gene family, and reads without a unique V-gene family were excluded. To address suspected cross-contamination and a sequencing artifact, a later analysis removed some 620 highly shared, low-generation-probability nucleotide sequences. In a later analysis, a clonal expansion index for each public chain was calculated from normalized within-repertoire ranks of inferred template counts. A later analysis computed generation probabilities with a VDJ recombination model fitted to out-of-frame rearrangements, and checked the results against IGoR. A later analysis scored TCR-TCR, TCR-HLA and TCR-CMV co-occurrence with hypergeometric tests, applying a repertoire-size bias correction to TCR pairs. A later analysis estimated false discovery rates by permuting HLA or CMV assignments 20 times. A later analysis grouped co-occurring TCRs with DBSCAN, adding TCRdist sequence similarity when clustering within HLA-allele-positive subsets. Repertoires with fewer than 30,000 or more than 120,000 public chains, plus five repertoires with anomalous nucleotide sharing, were excluded from co-occurrence clustering. Entries here come from immuneACCESS through TCRdb and include only in-frame sequences with V and J called. Some clones fail to appear in such tables; in the studies checked, an unresolved V gene covers under half of the shortfall, and the cause of the remainder is unknown. That table furnishes V, J and clone size, whereas the DNA furnished D and trimming. This sample gives roughly 150,000 clones in total; about 75% of them show up just once. The ten largest clones take up 6.5% to 9% of the sample.

Sequenced sample: PBMCs. The source of this sequence is a man younger than 45 in good health and CMV-seronegative. The rearranged segments are TRBV4-1 and TRBJ2-7, with 7 middle bases fitting TRBD1. The CDR3 has the sequence CASSQAGQPYEQYF. In nucleotide form, the sequence is TGCGCCAGCAGCCAAGCGGGACAGCCCTACGAGCAGTACTTC.